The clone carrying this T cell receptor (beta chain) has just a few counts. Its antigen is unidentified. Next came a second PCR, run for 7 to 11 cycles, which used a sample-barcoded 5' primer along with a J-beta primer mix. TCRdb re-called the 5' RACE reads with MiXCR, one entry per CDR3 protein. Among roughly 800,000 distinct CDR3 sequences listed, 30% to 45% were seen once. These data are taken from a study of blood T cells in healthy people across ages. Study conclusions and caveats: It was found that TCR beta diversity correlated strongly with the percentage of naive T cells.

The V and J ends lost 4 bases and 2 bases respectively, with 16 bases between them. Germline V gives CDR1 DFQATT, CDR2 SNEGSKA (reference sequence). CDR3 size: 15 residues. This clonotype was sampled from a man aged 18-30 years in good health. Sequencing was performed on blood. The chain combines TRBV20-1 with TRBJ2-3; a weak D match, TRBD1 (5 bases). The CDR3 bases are TGCAGTGCTACCGCTATAGGGGTCTCCACAGATACGCAGTATTTT. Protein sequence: CSATAIGVSTDTQYF.